This is a list of T cell receptor beta chains from one sample in a study of beta chain features in type 1 diabetes. Using immunoSEQ multiplex PCR, the repertoire was profiled, and TCRdb retains in-frame clones only, with some absent. The sample gives about 340,000 clones, over 7% of which show up once; about 1% is in the top ten. Sequenced: central memory CD4+ T cells from blood. These receptors originate from a man aged 25 to 45 with type 1 diabetes. Both conserved end residues are part of each CDR3. A D gene is named only where the DNA matches it firmly. Expanded clones get a size class; other rows say once, few or many, or leave the size out.

v_call	d_call	j_call	clone_size	cdr3_nt	cdr3_aa
TRBV5-1	.	TRBJ2-7	many	TGCGCCAGCAGCGTGCCGGGTACCTACGAGCAGTACTTC	CASSVPGTYEQYF
TRBV11-3	.	TRBJ2-3	few	TGTGCCAGCAGCTTAGACCCCGGAGATACGCAGTATTTT	CASSLDPGDTQYF
TRBV7-2	TRBD2	TRBJ2-5	many	TGTGCCAGCAGCTTATGGACTAGCGGCCAAGAGACCCAGTACTTC	CASSLWTSGQETQYF
TRBV5-6	.	TRBJ2-3	.	TGTGCCAGCAGCTTGGCTGGTCTTACTAGCACAGATACGCAGTATTTT	CASSLAGLTSTDTQYF
TRBV5-1	.	TRBJ2-2	.	TGCGCCAGCAGCCTATTGGGGCGGTGGGAGCTGTTTTTT	CASSLLGRWELFF
TRBV4-2	.	TRBJ2-1	few	TGTGCCAGCAGCCAAGGTCAGACCGAATCCTCCTACAATGAGCAGTTCTTC	CASSQGQTESSYNEQFF
TRBV7-2	.	TRBJ2-3	few	TGTGCCAGCACCACAGGGGCGGGGGGTCGGTCAGATACGCAGTATTTT	CASTTGAGGRSDTQYF
TRBV4-3	.	TRBJ2-3	few	TGCGCCAGCAGCCAAGAGGGTAGATCAGATACGCAGTATTTT	CASSQEGRSDTQYF
TRBV7-2	.	TRBJ2-3	few	TGTGCCAGCAGCTGGCGGGGCGACGGGGGAGATACGCAGTATTTT	CASSWRGDGGDTQYF
TRBV4-3	TRBD1	TRBJ1-2	few	TGCGCCAGCAGCCAAGAGCCAGGGGGGATCGGTGGCTACACCTTC	CASSQEPGGIGGYTF
TRBV9	.	TRBJ1-2	.	TGTGCCAGCAGCGTAGCGCTCACTTCGTCCCATGGCTACACCTTC	CASSVALTSSHGYTF
TRBV7-9	.	TRBJ2-7	few	TGTGCCAGCCTGTCCCTCCTGGATGCGACCTACGAGCAGTACTTC	CASLSLLDATYEQYF
TRBV4-3	.	TRBJ2-2	few	TGCGCCAGCAGCCGTTCGGAGGTTCGGAACACCGGGGAGCTGTTTTTT	CASSRSEVRNTGELFF
TRBV7-9	TRBD2	TRBJ2-5	many	TGTGCCAGCAGCTTAAGCGGGGGCCTCCAAGAGACCCAGTACTTC	CASSLSGGLQETQYF